This TCR beta chain is drawn from a study of monozygotic twins with inflammatory bowel disease. Study-level findings and limits: IBD patients carried less diverse TCRbeta repertoires (inverse Simpson) than healthy co-twins.

This CDR3 comprises 16 residues. Per the germline V gene, CDR1 is DFQATT and CDR2 is SNEGSKA (reference sequence). In the case of this clonotype: Its antigen is currently unknown.

TCRdb reworked the 5' RACE reads into one entry per CDR3 protein, no DNA. In total, the table holds about 300,000 distinct CDR3 sequences. The chain combines TRBV20-1 with TRBJ1-1; TCRdb's D call of TRBD1 is untestable without DNA. The receptor was derived from a human donor with ulcerative colitis or Crohn's disease, or a healthy co-twin of an affected twin (not recorded which). The sequencing sample was made of blood. CDR3 sequence reads: CSAQEGGPRGNTEAFF.